This entry describes one TCR beta chain. What this receptor recognizes is not known. Base-call qualities are not available, and no considerably larger clone is one nucleotide away. The data stem from a study of STAT3 mutations in large granular lymphocyte leukemia (dated by TCRdb to about 2019). Context from the whole study: About half of the T-LGLL patients who underwent longitudinal sequencing carried canonical activating STAT3 mutations. From an initial cohort of 207 LGL patients, 20 or so representative T-LGLL cases were selected for longitudinal TCRbeta and STAT3 sequencing. For each patient, sequencing was performed at an average of approximately 4 time points, with a range of 2 to 8 samplings. Serial deep sequencing of TCRbeta CDR3 and STAT3 was performed in patients with T-cell large granular lymphocyte leukemia to reconstruct clonal hierarchy and dynamics. Over half of the T-LGLL patients were given one or more immunosuppressive therapy regimens, and 40% of those treated had a hematologic response. As controls, the study also included longitudinal sequencing of two patients with natural killer LGL leukemia.

From cysteine to phenylalanine, the CDR3 is 19 amino acids long. Just CDR3 DNA is preserved here, 57 bases in frame from base 1. Deletion took 2 bases off V and 4 bases off J, with a span of 27 bases between the germline ends. According to the germline V gene (reference sequence), CDR1 reads SEHNR and CDR2 reads FQNEAQ. TCRbeta libraries were sequenced on an Illumina MiSeq, and an average of about 41,000 productive templates per sample was obtained. Multiplex PCR amplification was used to generate TCRbeta CDR3 libraries with the immunoSEQ assay. The authors' analysis ran thus. Repertoire diversity was calculated as previously defined, with values near 0 taken to indicate extremely monoclonal samples. TCRdb retrieved this table from immuneACCESS and kept in-frame rearrangements only. Not all clones are present; in checked studies, unresolved V genes account for under half, and no reason is known for the remainder. The V and J calls and clone size are taken from that table; D and trimming were inferred from the DNA. In all, the sample holds more than 6,500 clones, and around 75% of those were seen once. The biggest ten clones account for around a quarter of the sample.

The same DNA, extracted from blood mononuclear cells, served for both TCR sequencing and STAT3 sequencing. The investigation overall reported the following: Linking therapy response to changes in TCR clonal burden was complicated by variable intervals between samplings and by differing treatment regimens. Because no samples were available when a clone first appeared, clonal expansion had to be inferred from samplings taken at other points. The burden of the dominant TCR clone was higher than the STAT3 mutant burden in several patients, which suggests that the STAT3 mutation arose secondarily inside a clone that had already expanded. In 6 of 18 patients, TCR clonotype switching occurred after therapy, and every newly emerging clone was STAT3 wild type. At least one immunodominant TCRbeta clonotype was identified in every T-LGLL patient, and multiple immunodominant subclonotypes were identified in about half of the T-LGLL patients. Persisting codominant clonotypes in some patients meant a small but highly pathogenic clone may have been missed.

Sequencing was done on a sample of peripheral blood mononuclear cells. The sequence joins TRBV7-9 to TRBJ2-7, and perhaps TRBD2 as D gene, on 6 matching bases. This receptor was obtained from a middle-aged woman with T-cell large granular lymphocyte leukemia. Some clones in this sample may be carry-over from other donors' samples. The age is the age at diagnosis. The CDR3 protein is CASSLTRFAGWEDRYEQYF. The nucleotide sequence is given as TGTGCCAGCAGCTTAACCCGCTTTGCGGGGTGGGAGGACCGGTACGAGCAGTACTTC.